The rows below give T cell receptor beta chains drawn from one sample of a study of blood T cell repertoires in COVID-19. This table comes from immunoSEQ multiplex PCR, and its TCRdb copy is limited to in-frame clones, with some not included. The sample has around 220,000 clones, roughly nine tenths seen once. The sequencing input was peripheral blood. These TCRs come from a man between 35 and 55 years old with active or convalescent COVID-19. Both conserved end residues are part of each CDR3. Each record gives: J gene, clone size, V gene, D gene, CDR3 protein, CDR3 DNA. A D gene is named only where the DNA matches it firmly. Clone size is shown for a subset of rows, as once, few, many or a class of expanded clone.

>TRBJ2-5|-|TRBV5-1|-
CASSLNRVYSGQYF
TGCGCCAGCAGCTTGAACAGGGTCTACTCGGGGCAGTACTTC
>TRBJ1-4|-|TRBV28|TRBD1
CASRTGYVSTNEKLFF
TGTGCCAGTCGGACAGGGTACGTTTCAACTAATGAAAAACTGTTTTTT
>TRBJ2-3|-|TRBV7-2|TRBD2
CASSFGGGTDTQYF
TGTGCCAGCAGCTTCGGGGGGGGGACAGATACGCAGTATTTT
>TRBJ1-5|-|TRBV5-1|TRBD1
CASSPLRDRGPINQPQHF
TGCGCCAGCAGCCCACTCCGGGACAGGGGACCGATCAATCAGCCCCAGCATTTT
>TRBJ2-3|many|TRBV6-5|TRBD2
CACEPVAGRTDTQYF
TGTGCCTGTGAACCCGTAGCGGGGAGGACAGATACGCAGTATTTT
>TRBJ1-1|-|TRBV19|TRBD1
CASSPWTGKSTEAFF
TGTGCCAGTAGTCCGTGGACAGGGAAGTCGACTGAAGCTTTCTTT
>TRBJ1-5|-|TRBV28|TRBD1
CASSLSSRGNQPQHF
TGTGCCAGCAGTTTATCGTCCAGGGGGAATCAGCCCCAGCATTTT
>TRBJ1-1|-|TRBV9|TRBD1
CASSLRTGGATEAFF
TGTGCCAGCAGCCTACGGACAGGGGGCGCGACTGAAGCTTTCTTT
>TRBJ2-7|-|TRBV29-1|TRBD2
CSVRLAATEQYF
TGCAGCGTGAGACTAGCGGCTACGGAGCAGTACTTC
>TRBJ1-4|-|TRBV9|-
CASSVGGSRGNEKLFF
TGTGCCAGCAGCGTTGGGGGGTCTCGAGGTAATGAAAAACTGTTTTTT
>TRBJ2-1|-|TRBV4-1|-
CASSLRQDHNEQFF
TGCGCCAGCAGCCTTAGACAGGATCACAATGAGCAGTTCTTC
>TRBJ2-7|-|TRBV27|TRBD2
CASSYAGEAYEQYF
TGTGCCAGCAGTTACGCGGGAGAGGCCTACGAGCAGTACTTC
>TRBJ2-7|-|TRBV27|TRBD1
CASSLGGRTGPSYEQYF
TGTGCCAGCAGTTTAGGGGGGAGGACAGGGCCAAGTTACGAGCAGTACTTC
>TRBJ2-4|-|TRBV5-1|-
CASSLSGIDKNIQYF
TGCGCCAGCAGCTTGTCAGGGATTGACAAAAACATTCAGTACTTC
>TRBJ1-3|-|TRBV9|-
CASSVAGVNSGNTIYF
TGTGCCAGCAGCGTAGCTGGAGTAAACTCTGGAAACACCATATATTTT
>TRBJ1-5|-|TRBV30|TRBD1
CAWSVLGQGSNQPQHF
TGTGCCTGGAGTGTCCTCGGACAGGGCAGCAATCAGCCCCAGCATTTT
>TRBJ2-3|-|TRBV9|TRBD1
CASSPWTGGGTDTQYF
TGTGCCAGCAGCCCATGGACAGGGGGGGGCACAGATACGCAGTATTTT
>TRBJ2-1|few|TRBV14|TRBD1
CASSQATGTGEDEQFF
TGTGCCAGCAGCCAAGCGACCGGGACAGGGGAGGATGAGCAGTTCTTC
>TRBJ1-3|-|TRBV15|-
CATRGGALSGNTIYF
TGTGCCACCAGAGGGGGGGCCCTCTCTGGAAACACCATATATTTT
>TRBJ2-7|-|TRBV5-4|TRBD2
CASSPGGLASYEQYF
TGTGCCAGCAGCCCTGGGGGACTAGCCTCCTACGAGCAGTACTTC
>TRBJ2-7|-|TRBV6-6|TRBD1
CASSQPDRVGHEQYF
TGTGCCAGCAGTCAACCGGACAGGGTGGGGCACGAGCAGTACTTC
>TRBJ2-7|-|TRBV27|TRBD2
CASSSGLEAGEQYF
TGTGCCAGCAGTTCGGGACTAGAAGCCGGGGAGCAGTACTTC
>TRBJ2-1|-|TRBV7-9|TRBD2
CASSTPPGLAGVSYNEQFF
TGTGCCAGCAGCACGCCACCGGGACTAGCGGGAGTATCCTACAATGAGCAGTTCTTC
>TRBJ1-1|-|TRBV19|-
CASSIDLGMTEAFF
TGTGCCAGTAGTATAGACCTAGGTATGACTGAAGCTTTCTTT
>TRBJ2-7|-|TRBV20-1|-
CSASGGRYEQYF
TGCAGTGCTAGTGGGGGGCGATACGAGCAGTACTTC
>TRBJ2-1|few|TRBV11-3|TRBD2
CASSLGQLAGVYGNEQFF
TGTGCCAGCAGCTTAGGCCAACTAGCGGGAGTGTATGGCAATGAGCAGTTCTTC
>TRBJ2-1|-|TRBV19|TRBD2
CASRKTSGGSYNEQFF
TGTGCCAGTAGAAAAACTAGCGGGGGCTCCTACAATGAGCAGTTCTTC
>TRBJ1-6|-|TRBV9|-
CASSVDGQSNNSPLHF
TGTGCCAGCAGCGTAGACGGACAGTCCAATAATTCACCCCTCCACTTT
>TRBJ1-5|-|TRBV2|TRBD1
CASSLTGKPQHF
TGTGCCAGCAGTTTGACAGGGAAGCCCCAGCATTTT
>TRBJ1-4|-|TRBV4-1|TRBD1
CASSPDRDPTNEKLFF
TGCGCCAGCAGCCCGGACAGGGATCCAACTAATGAAAAACTGTTTTTT